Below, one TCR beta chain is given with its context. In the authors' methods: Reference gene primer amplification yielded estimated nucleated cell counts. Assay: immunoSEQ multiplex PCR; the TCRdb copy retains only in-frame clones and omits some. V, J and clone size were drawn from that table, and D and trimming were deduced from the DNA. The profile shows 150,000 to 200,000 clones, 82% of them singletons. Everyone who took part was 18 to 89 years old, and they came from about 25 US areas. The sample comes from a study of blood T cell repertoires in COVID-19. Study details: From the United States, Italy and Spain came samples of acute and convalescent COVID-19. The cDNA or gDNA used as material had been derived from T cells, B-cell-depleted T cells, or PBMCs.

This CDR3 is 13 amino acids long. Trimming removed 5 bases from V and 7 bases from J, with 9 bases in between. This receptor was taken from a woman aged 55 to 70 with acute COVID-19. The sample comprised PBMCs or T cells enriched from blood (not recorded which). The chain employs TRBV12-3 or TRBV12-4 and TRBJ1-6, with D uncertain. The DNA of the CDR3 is TGTGCCAGCAGTCGGACTGAGAATTCACCCCTCCACTTT. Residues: CASSRTENSPLHF.